Listed below are T cell receptor beta chains from one sample, sequenced in a study of T cell responses to AZD1222 COVID-19 vaccine. This table comes from immunoSEQ multiplex PCR, and its TCRdb copy is limited to in-frame clones, with some not included. The table lists roughly 170,000 clones, almost 90% of them singletons, with around 0.5% in the top ten. The sequencing here drew on peripheral blood, taken on day 0 of AZD1222 vaccination. The receptors here all came from an adult in good health. Both conserved end residues are part of each CDR3. The order of the fields is V gene, J gene, D gene, clone size, CDR3 DNA, CDR3 protein. D genes are given only for firm matches. A row's size may be missing; if present it is once, few, many or a size class.

TRBV28,TRBJ2-2,-,once,TGTGCCAGCAGTTTTCGCGAAAGCACCGGGGAGCTGTTTTTT,CASSFRESTGELFF
TRBV5-8,TRBJ2-2,-,-,TGTGCCAGCAGAGCAGGGGTGGACACCGGGGAGCTGTTTTTT,CASRAGVDTGELFF
TRBV7-9,TRBJ2-4,TRBD1,-,TGTGCCAGCAGCTTAGCCCGGGACAGGGGTGTAGCCAAAAACATTCAGTACTTC,CASSLARDRGVAKNIQYF
TRBV7-2,TRBJ1-4,TRBD1,-,TGTGCCAGCAGCTCTGGGACAGGGGGCCATGAAAAACTGTTTTTT,CASSSGTGGHEKLFF
TRBV25-1,TRBJ1-5,TRBD1,-,TGTGCCAGCAGTGCTCAGGGGGATCAGCCCCAGCATTTT,CASSAQGDQPQHF
TRBV7-3,TRBJ1-6,TRBD1,-,TGTGCCAGCAGCCCGCAGGGGGGCTATAATTCACCCCTCCACTTT,CASSPQGGYNSPLHF
TRBV21-1,TRBJ1-2,-,-,TGTGCCAGCAGCAACCCGCCGGACAGGGGTTCCTATGGCTACACCTTC,CASSNPPDRGSYGYTF
TRBV27,TRBJ1-1,TRBD1,-,TGTGCCAGCAGTTTTGAGAGGGGGCCGGGAACTGAAGCTTTCTTT,CASSFERGPGTEAFF
TRBV3-1/TRBV3-2,TRBJ1-5,-,-,TGTGCCAGCAGCCAAGGACCAGAGATAGCCCAGCATTTT,CASSQGPEIAQHF
TRBV11-2,TRBJ2-3,-,-,TGTGCCAGCAGCGCGACGAGGGCAGATACGCAGTATTTT,CASSATRADTQYF
TRBV4-2,TRBJ1-1,-,-,TGTGCCAGCAGCCCTAATCTGATGAACACTGAAGCTTTCTTT,CASSPNLMNTEAFF
TRBV28,TRBJ2-7,TRBD1,-,TGTGCCAGCAGCCTCGGGACAGGGGGCTACGAGCAGTACTTC,CASSLGTGGYEQYF
TRBV4-3,TRBJ1-2,TRBD1,-,TGCGCCAGCAGCCAAGACCCCGGACAGGGCTATGGCTACACCTTC,CASSQDPGQGYGYTF
TRBV7-3,TRBJ2-3,TRBD1,-,TGTGCCACGGGACAGGGGGCCACAGATACGCAGTATTTT,CATGQGATDTQYF
TRBV30,TRBJ2-5,-,-,TGTGCCTGGAGTCAAGGTGGGGTAAAGGAGACCCAGTACTTC,CAWSQGGVKETQYF
TRBV14,TRBJ1-3,-,-,TGTGCCAGCAGCCAAGGATCGGAGTATTCTGGAAACACCATATATTTT,CASSQGSEYSGNTIYF
TRBV28,TRBJ2-1,-,few,TGTGCCAGCACCCCTCGGACTCCTAATGAGCAGTTCTTC,CASTPRTPNEQFF
TRBV11-3,TRBJ1-1,-,-,TGTGCCAGCAGCTTGTCGTACACTGAAGCTTTCTTT,CASSLSYTEAFF
TRBV19,TRBJ1-6,-,-,TGTGCCAGTAGTTCGAGGGGCCCTTATAATTCACCCCTCCACTTT,CASSSRGPYNSPLHF
TRBV7-9,TRBJ2-3,TRBD2,few,TGTGCCAGCAGCTTAGTTTCCCTAGCGGGGCCAGATACGCAGTATTTT,CASSLVSLAGPDTQYF
TRBV19,TRBJ1-4,-,-,TGTGCCAGTAGTACCAGGGAGGGTGAAAAACTGTTTTTT,CASSTREGEKLFF
TRBV11-2,TRBJ1-4,TRBD1,-,TGTGCCGCCTCTTCGACAGGGAATGTTGAAAAACTGTTTTTT,CAASSTGNVEKLFF
TRBV7-9,TRBJ2-5,-,-,TGTGCCAGCAGCTCGGGACTCACTCAAGAGACCCAGTACTTC,CASSSGLTQETQYF
TRBV29-1,TRBJ2-5,TRBD2,-,TGCAGCGTTTCCTTGTTCGGGACTAGCGTAGAGACCCAGTACTTC,CSVSLFGTSVETQYF
TRBV28,TRBJ1-5,TRBD1,-,TGTGCCAGCAGTCTCAGAGACAGGGGGGGCCGAGCAACCCAGCCCCAGCATTTT,CASSLRDRGGRATQPQHF
TRBV5-6,TRBJ1-4,-,once,TGTGCCAGCAGCTTCCGGGACCCAGAAAAACTGTTTTTT,CASSFRDPEKLFF